This entry features one T cell receptor (beta chain) sequence. This clone has ten or more counts. The antigen this receptor binds is unknown. The read ends 3 residues before the CDR3 terminus; that terminus is restored from the germline J gene. Equivalent amounts of genomic DNA from CVID and control samples were used as sequencing input. For every sample, a 60 bp segment covering the rearranged TCRbeta CDR3 region was amplified and then sequenced. The immunoSEQ assay, a bias-corrected multiplex PCR with high-throughput sequencing, was employed for TCRbeta amplification. The authors processed their data as follows. Every unique nucleotide sequence was considered a clone and was annotated with V, D and J genes, copy number and frequency. Sequences were labeled productive if in frame, and non-productive if out of frame or containing stop codons. As previously described, clonality was calculated on the basis of Shannon's entropy. The predicted amino acid sequences of productive clones were used to derive the mean CDR3 Kyte-Doolittle hydropathy. Using the R hclust function, scaled V gene usage was clustered hierarchically with Manhattan distance and complete linkage. To assess clone sharing by CDR3 amino acid sequence, 12 repertoires per group were resampled over 100 rounds. The repertoires were screened for some 70 published EBV-specific TCRbeta sequences and approximately 240 published CMV-specific TCRbeta sequences. A couple of CVID samples yielding fewer than 10,000 sequences were excluded from analysis, leaving a few dozen CVID repertoires. This immuneACCESS table, as held by TCRdb, lists in-frame sequences with V and J called but not all clones. Of the missing ones, under half trace to an unresolved V gene in checked studies; the others have no known cause. V and J calls and clone size are copied from that table; D and trimming were computed from the DNA. This sample holds under 30,000 clones in total, without any singletons. The leading ten clones occupy about an eighth of the sample.

This sample was included in a study of T cell clonality in common variable immunodeficiency (dated by TCRdb to about 2015). General findings and caveats noted by the study authors: CVID TCRbeta sequences were reported to have fewer deletions and N-nucleotide insertions and to lack highly modified clones with 13 or more V deletions. Correlations between repertoire features and clinical complications were limited by patient heterogeneity within the CVID cohort. TCRbeta clonality was higher in CVID subjects than in healthy controls (t-test p = 0.018), and the increase was most characteristic of about a third of subjects. According to the authors, finding the cause of the higher clonality in CVID would require sequencing the repertoires of T cell subpopulations. Despite equal DNA input, controls averaged approximately 84,000 unique sequences per sample versus roughly 32,000 in CVID samples. Healthy controls shared more TCRbeta clones with each other than CVID subjects shared among themselves (p < 0.0001).

V ends up 3 bases short and J 3 bases short, with an unmatched junction base count of 8. Inclusive of the bounding cysteine and phenylalanine, the CDR3 is 15 residues long. Shown are 36 bases from within the CDR3, in frame from base 1. The CDR1 and CDR2 encoded by the germline V gene (reference sequence) are SEHNR and FQNEAQ. Most of the CVID patients and most of the healthy controls were of Caucasian heritage. From each donor, about 4.5 to 9 ml of heparinized peripheral whole blood was collected. Genomic DNA from adults with common variable immune deficiency (CVID) and from healthy adult controls was used to sequence TCRbeta CDR3 repertoires. The control group was made up of about 22 healthy adult volunteers (about ten male and roughly twelve female) whose ages ranged from roughly 20 to 70 years, with a mean age of roughly 30. Diluted blood was subjected to density centrifugation over Hypaque 1077 or Ficoll-Paque for isolation of peripheral blood mononuclear cells. Unsorted mononuclear cells served as the source of genomic DNA, which was extracted either by Qiagen column purification or by a centrifugation-based method.

The TCR was taken from a person between 18 and 70 years old in good health. This receptor chain uses TRBV7-9 and TRBJ2-7, with 7 central nucleotides matching TRBD2. The sequenced sample consisted of peripheral blood mononuclear cells. CDR3 bases read: TGTGCCAGCAGCTTCACCACGGGGGGTGTCTACGAG. Its product reads: CASSFTTGGVYE. In full, the CDR3 is CASSFTTGGVYEQYF.